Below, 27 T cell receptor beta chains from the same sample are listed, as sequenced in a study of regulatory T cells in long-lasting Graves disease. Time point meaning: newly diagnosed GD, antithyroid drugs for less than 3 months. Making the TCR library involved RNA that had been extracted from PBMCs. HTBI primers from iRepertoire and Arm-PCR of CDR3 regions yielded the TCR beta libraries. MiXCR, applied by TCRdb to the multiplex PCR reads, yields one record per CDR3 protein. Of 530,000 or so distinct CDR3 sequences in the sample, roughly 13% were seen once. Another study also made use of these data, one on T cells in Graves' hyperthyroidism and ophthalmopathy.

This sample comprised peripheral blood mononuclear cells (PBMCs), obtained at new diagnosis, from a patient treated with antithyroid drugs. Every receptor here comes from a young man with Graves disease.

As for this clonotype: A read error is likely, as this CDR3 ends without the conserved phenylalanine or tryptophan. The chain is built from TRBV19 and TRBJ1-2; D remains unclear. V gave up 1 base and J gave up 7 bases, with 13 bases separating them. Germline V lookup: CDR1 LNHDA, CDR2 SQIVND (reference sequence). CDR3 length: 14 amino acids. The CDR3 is CASSIVEATTGYTS. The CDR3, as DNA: TGTGCCAGTAGTATAGTGGAAGCAACAACTGGCTACACCTCC.

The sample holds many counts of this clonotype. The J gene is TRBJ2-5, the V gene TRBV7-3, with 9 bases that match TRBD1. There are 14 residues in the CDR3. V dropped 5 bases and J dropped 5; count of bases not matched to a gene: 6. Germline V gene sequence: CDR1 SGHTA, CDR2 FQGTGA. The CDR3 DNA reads TGTGCCAGCAGCCCGAGACAGGGGGACGAGACCCAGTACTTC. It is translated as CASSPRQGDETQYF.

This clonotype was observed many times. The CDR3 nucleotides are TGTGCCAGCAGCTCGGACCCCAGGGGAGAGACCCAGTACTTC. This codes for CASSSDPRGETQYF. This sequence joins TRBV7-2 and TRBJ2-5; possibly TRBD1 for D (6 bases). V dropped 4 bases and J dropped 4 bases, with 13 bases sitting between them. The CDR3 sequence is 14 residues long. CDR1 is SGHTA and CDR2 is FQGNSA in the germline V gene.

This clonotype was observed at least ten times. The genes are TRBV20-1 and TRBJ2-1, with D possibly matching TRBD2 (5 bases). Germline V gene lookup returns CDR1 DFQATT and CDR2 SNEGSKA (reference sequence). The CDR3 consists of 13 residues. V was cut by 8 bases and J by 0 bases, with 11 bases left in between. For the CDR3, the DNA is TGCAGTCCATTTGAGGGCTCCTACAATGAGCAGTTCTTC. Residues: CSPFEGSYNEQFF.

Here the CDR3 reads CASSRLADVSYNEQFF. The CDR3 DNA reads as TGTGCCAGCTCAAGACTAGCGGACGTTTCCTACAATGAGCAGTTCTTC. V usage is TRBV18 and J usage is TRBJ2-1; TRBD2 matches 9 bases. Germline CDR1 is KGHSH and CDR2 is LQKENI. The ends lost 5 bases at V and 1 base at J; junction bases unmatched: 6. The CDR3 spans 16 residues.

CDR3 DNA: TGTGCCACCAGTGTTAAGGACATAGCGGGAGCAGGGGATACGCAGTATTTT. It codes for CATSVKDIAGAGDTQYF. The V gene is TRBV24-1, the J gene TRBJ2-3; TRBD2 matches at 9 bases. With 5 bases clipped from V and 6 bases from J, the junction kept 14 bases outside the gene matches. CDR1 and CDR2 from the germline V gene are KGHDR and SFDVKD. The length of the CDR3 is 17 residues.

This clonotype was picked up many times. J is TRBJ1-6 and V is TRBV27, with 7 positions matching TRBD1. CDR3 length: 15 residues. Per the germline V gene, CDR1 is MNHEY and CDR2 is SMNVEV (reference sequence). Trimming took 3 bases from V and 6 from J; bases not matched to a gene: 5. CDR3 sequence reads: CASSFAGTANSPLHF. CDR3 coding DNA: TGTGCCAGCAGTTTTGCGGGGACAGCTAATTCACCCCTCCACTTT.

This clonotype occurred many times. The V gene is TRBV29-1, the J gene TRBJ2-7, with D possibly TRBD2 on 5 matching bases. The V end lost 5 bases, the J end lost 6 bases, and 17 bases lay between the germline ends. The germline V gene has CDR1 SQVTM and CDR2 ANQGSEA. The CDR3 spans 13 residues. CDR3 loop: CSVRGNQGLEQYF. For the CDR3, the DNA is TGCAGCGTTAGAGGGAACCAAGGGCTCGAGCAGTACTTC.

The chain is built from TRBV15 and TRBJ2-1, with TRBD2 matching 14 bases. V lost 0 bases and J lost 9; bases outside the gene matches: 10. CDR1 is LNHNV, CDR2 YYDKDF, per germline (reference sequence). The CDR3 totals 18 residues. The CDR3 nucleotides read TGTGCCACCAGCAGAGATCCCGGGACTAGCGGGAGTGGTAGTGAGCAGTTCTTC. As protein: CATSRDPGTSGSGSEQFF.

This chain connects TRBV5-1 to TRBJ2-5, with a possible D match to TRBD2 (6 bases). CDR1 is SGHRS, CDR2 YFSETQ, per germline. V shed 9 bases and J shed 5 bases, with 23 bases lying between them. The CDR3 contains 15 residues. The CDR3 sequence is CATSPGTPSPETQYF. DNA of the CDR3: TGCGCCACTTCCCCAGGGACTCCATCCCCGGAGACCCAGTACTTC. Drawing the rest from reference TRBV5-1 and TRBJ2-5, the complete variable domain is KAGVTQTPRYLIKTRGQQVTLSCSPISGHRSVSWYQQTPGQGLQFLFEYFSETQRNKGNFPGRFSGRQFSNSRSEMNVSTLELGDSALYLCATSPGTPSPETQYFGPGTRLLVL.

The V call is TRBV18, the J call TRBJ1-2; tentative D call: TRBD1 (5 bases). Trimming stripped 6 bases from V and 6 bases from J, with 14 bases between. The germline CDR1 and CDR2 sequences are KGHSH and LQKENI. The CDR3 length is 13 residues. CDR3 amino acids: CASSTRELDGYTF. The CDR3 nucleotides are TGTGCCAGCTCTACCAGGGAGCTGGATGGCTACACCTTC.

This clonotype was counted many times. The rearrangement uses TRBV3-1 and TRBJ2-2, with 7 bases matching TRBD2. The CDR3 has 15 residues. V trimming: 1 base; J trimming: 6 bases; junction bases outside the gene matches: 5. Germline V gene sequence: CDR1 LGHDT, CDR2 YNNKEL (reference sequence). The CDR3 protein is CASSQGGAGPGELFF. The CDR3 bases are TGTGCCAGCAGCCAAGGAGGAGCGGGACCCGGGGAGCTGTTTTTT.

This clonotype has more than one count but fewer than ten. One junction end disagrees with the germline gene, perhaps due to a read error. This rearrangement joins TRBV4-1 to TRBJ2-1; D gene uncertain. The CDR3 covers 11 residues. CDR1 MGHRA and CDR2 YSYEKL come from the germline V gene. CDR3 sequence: CASSRGLRWVF. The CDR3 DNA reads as TGCGCCAGCAGCCGGGGTCTACGATGGGTCTTC.

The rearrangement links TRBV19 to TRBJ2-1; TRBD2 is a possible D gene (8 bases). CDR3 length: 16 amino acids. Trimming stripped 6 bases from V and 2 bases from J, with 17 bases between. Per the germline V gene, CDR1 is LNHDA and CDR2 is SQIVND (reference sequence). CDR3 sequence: CASSTGEGLAYNEQFF. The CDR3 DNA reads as TGTGCCAGTAGCACAGGGGAGGGACTAGCCTACAATGAGCAGTTCTTC.

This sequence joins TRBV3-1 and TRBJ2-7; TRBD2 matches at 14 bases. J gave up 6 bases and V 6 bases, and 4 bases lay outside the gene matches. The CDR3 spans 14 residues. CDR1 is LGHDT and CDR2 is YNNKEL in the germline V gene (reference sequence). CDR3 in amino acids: CASSPTSGRAEQYF. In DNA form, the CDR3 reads TGTGCCAGCAGTCCGACTAGCGGGAGGGCCGAGCAGTACTTC.

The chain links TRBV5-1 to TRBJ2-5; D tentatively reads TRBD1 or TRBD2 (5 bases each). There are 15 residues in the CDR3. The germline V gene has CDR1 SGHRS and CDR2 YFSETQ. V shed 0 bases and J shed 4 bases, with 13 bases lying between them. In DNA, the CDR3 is TGCGCCAGCAGCTTGGGGGACCAGGTTGGAGAGACCCAGTACTTC. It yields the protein CASSLGDQVGETQYF.

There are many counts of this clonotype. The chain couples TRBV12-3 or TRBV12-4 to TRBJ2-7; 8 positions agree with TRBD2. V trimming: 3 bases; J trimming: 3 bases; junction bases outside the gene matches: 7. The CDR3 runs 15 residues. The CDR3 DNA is TGTGCCAGCAGTTTTACTCCGGGAGGGCTCTACGAGCAGTACTTC. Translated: CASSFTPGGLYEQYF.

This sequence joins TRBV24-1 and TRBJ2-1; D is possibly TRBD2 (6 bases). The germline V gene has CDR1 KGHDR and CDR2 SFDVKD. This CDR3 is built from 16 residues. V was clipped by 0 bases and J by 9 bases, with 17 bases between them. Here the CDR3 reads CATSDLTGARLGEQFF. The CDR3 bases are TGTGCCACCAGTGATTTGACGGGAGCGAGGTTAGGTGAGCAGTTCTTC.

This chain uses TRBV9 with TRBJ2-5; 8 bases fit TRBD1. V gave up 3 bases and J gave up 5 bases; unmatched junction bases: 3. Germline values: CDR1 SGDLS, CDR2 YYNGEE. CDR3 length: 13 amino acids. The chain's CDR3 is CASSGYRGETQYF. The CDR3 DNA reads TGTGCCAGCAGCGGGTACAGGGGGGAGACCCAGTACTTC.

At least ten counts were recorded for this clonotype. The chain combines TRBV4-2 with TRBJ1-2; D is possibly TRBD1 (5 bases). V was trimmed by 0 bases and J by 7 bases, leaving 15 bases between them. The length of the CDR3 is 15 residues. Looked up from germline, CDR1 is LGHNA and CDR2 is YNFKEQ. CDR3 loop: CASSQERAGGGGYTF. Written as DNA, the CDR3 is TGTGCCAGCAGCCAAGAACGAGCAGGTGGGGGTGGCTACACCTTC.

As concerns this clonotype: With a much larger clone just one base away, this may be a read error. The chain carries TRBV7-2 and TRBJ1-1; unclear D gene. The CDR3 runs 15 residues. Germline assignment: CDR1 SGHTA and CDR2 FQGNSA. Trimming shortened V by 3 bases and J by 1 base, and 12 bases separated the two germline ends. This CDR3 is CASSLPIRGNTEAFF. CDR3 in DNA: TGTGCCAGCAGCTTGCCCATTCGGGGGAACACTGAAGCTTTCTTT. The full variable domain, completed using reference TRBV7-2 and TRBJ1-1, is GAGVSQSPSNKVTEKGKDVELRCDPISGHTALYWYRQSLGQGLEFLIYFQGNSAPDKSGLPSDRFSAERTGGSVSTLTIQRTQQEDSAVYLCASSLPIRGNTEAFFGQGTRLTVV.

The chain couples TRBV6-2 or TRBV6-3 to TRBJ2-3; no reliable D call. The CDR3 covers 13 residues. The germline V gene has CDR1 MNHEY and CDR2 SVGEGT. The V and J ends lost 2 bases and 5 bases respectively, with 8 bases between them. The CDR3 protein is CASSYGSGDTQYF. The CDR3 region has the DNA TGTGCCAGCAGTTACGGGTCGGGAGATACGCAGTATTTT.

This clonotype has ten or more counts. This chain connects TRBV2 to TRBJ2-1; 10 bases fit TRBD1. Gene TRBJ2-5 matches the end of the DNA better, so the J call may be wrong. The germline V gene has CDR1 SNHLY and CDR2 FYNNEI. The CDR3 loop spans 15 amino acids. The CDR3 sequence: CASSEWTGGQETQYF. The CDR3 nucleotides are TGTGCCAGCAGTGAATGGACAGGGGGACAAGAGACCCAGTACTTC.

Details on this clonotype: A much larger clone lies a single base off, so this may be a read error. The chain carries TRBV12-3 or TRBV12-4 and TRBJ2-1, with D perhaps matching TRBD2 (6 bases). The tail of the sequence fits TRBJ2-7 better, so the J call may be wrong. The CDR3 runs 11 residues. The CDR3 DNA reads TGTGCCAGCGGGACTTACAATGAGCAGTACTTC. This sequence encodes CASGTYNEQYF.

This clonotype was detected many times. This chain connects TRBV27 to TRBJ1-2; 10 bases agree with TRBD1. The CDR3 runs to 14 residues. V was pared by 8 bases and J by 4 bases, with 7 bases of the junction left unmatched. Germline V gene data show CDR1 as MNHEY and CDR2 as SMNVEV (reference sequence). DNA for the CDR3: TGTGCCAGCGGGTGGGGGACAGGGGTCTATGGCTACACCTTC. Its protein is CASGWGTGVYGYTF.

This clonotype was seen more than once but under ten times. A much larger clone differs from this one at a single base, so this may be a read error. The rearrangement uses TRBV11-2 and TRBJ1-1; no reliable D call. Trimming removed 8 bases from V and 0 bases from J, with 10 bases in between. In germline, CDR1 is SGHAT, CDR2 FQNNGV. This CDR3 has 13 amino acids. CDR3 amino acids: CASGMGLNTEAFF. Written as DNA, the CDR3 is TGTGCCAGCGGCATGGGGTTGAACACTGAAGCTTTCTTT.

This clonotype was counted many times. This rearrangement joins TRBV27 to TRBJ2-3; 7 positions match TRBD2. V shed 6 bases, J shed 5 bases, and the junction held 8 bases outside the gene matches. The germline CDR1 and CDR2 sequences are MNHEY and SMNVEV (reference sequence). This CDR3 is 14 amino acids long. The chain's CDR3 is CASSLAGVVDTQYF. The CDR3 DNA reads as TGTGCCAGCAGCCTCGCGGGAGTGGTAGATACGCAGTATTTT.